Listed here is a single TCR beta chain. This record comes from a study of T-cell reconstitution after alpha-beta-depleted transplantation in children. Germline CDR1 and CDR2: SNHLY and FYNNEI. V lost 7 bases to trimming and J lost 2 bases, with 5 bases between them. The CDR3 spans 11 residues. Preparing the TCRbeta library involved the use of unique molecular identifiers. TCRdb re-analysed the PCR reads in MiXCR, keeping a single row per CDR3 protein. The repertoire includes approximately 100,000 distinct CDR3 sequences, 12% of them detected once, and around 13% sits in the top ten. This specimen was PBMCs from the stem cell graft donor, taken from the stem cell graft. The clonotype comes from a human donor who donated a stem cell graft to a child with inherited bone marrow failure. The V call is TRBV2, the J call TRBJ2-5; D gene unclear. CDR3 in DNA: TGTGCCAGCACTTTACAAGAGACCCAGTACTTC. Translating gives CASTLQETQYF.